The T cell receptor beta chain described here comes from a study of blood T cell repertoires in COVID-19. Background on the study: Samples came from the United States, Italy and Spain, spanning acute and convalescent COVID-19. T cells, B-cell-depleted T cells, or PBMCs supplied cDNA or gDNA.

Followed longitudinally, the Seattle patients had been enrolled during active infection. The V gene's germline CDR1 is LGHDT and CDR2 YNNKEL (reference sequence). This CDR3 spans 18 amino acids. The V gene end was trimmed by 4 bases and the J gene end by 2 bases; junction bases not matched to a gene: 10. Authors' analysis steps: Amplification of reference gene primers was used by the study to estimate nucleated cell counts. Libraries were prepared by immunoSEQ multiplex PCR; TCRdb keeps only in-frame clonotypes and omits some of them. That table furnishes V, J and clone size, whereas the DNA furnished D and trimming. The data hold 300,000 to 400,000 clones, with roughly 88% observed a single time.

The sample was peripheral blood. The sequence was collected from a woman between 25 and 40 years old with COVID-19, enrolled during active disease. The rearrangement uses TRBV3-1 (or the pseudogene TRBV3-2) and TRBJ2-5; 13 bases match TRBD2. DNA for the CDR3: TGTGCCAGCAGCCCCCACAAACTAGCGGGGGGGCAGCAAGAGACCCAGTACTTC. This codes for CASSPHKLAGGQQETQYF.